This paragraph reports one TCR beta chain. No antigen is known for it. No base-level quality is on record; no much larger clone is a single base apart. In total, 600 or so healthy bone marrow donors made up the cohort. Cohort members were all nominally healthy when sampled, although unrecorded immune exposures were likely present. The donor tested CMV seropositive and was one of the 289 seropositive cohort members. Each donor provided a peripheral blood sample, and peripheral blood mononuclear cells were used for TCR beta sequencing. The Qiagen DNeasy Blood Extraction Kit was used to extract genomic DNA from the blood cell samples. This sample was included in a study of cytomegalovirus exposure and HLA in healthy donors (dated by TCRdb to about 2017). Background for the entire study: In an earlier analysis of 550 to 750 of the donors, about 260 Gb of sequence data and 90 million to 120 million unique TCR beta sequences from 180 million or so T cells were reported. About 280 gigabases of sequencing data and around 85 million unique TCR sequences made up an early release that covered several hundred HLA-typed donors. Of the 398 genotyped donors, roughly 80% fell in the genetic ancestry cluster associated with self-reported Caucasian donors. The study aimed to test whether cataloging public T cell receptors could reveal signatures of past pathogen exposure. The study profiled the T cell repertoires of hundreds of subjects by immunosequencing and related them to cytomegalovirus serostatus. A separate validation cohort of about 110 different subjects was used in addition to the approximately 670-subject first cohort. The study combined high-throughput TCR immunosequencing, statistical association of individual TCRs with disease status, and machine learning to predict cytomegalovirus infection status. To study patterns of TCR occurrence, a later analysis re-analyzed previously published TCR beta repertoires from 700 or so donors and added high-resolution HLA genotyping. In the later analysis, no new phenotypic data were used to find candidate immune exposures; instead, reliance was placed on TCR beta sequences and their occurrence across donors. An earlier analysis of a few hundred of the donors applied high-throughput TCR beta sequencing to assess whether each TCR beta V gene segment acted as functional or pseudogenic. Alongside the repertoire data, information on donor age, sex, ethnicity and CMV serostatus was compiled. A later genetic analysis used genome-wide SNP genotypes for about 60% of the roughly 670 donors, treating that subset as a discovery cohort. Every discovery cohort repertoire had been produced on one sequencing platform. Both class I and class II loci were covered by HLA typing, at four-digit resolution. Typing coverage varied by locus: roughly 629-640 donors for A, B, C, DRB1 and DQB1; 500 to 550 for DQA1; about 570 for DPA1; roughly 450 for DPB1. About 5 DR-DQ haplotypes were handled as single units for association and clustering, since linkage in the cohort was strong. Among some 400 genotyped donors of the cohort, an average of roughly 230,000 unique TCR beta nucleotide sequences was sequenced per donor, of which about 18% were non-productive. Study-wide findings and limitations: Cytomegalovirus status was reported to be diagnosed by the classifier with high specificity and sensitivity in both the original and validation cohorts. In the study, around 150 TCR beta chains were listed as associated with cytomegalovirus. Because HLA typing was unavailable for some donors at each locus, only the typed subset was used in association tests. A further reported finding was that TCR beta sequences accurately predicted the HLA-A and HLA-B alleles for most subjects in the first cohort. CMV serostatus was the only immune exposure information available for the cohort. The sequencing pipeline was judged likely to have produced a cluster of highly shared sequence variants as a technical artifact. Most TCR sequences were seen in very few donors, while some public TCRs were found in many individuals. Correlated functional status among segregating V segments might reflect linkage disequilibrium, but an unknown experimental factor could not be ruled out. A later analysis found that HLA-associated TCR beta chains were more clonally expanded and had lower generation probabilities than equally common non-associated chains. In this cohort, only TCR beta chains were sequenced, and detectable features were limited by the absence of alpha or paired-chain data. When HLA alleles, especially DR and DQ, strongly co-occurred, TCR associations were difficult to assign to individual alleles. A few of the identified cytomegalovirus-associated TCR beta chains were confirmed in vitro to be specific for cytomegalovirus antigens. According to a later genetic analysis, donors in an Asian-associated ancestry cluster had fewer N-insertions in productive TCRs than the approximately 700-donor mean. Roughly uniform sequencing depth across donors was assumed in presence/absence analyses, although this assumption may not hold. Several of the top co-occurrence clusters appeared to be linked to parvovirus B19, influenza, CMV and Epstein-Barr virus, according to a later analysis. It was suggested by the authors that the approach could potentially be generalized to other disease states and immunological phenotypes. Because counts were too low, more than 15 rarely observed V segments, including chromosome 9 orphons, were excluded from the earlier analysis of about 500 of the donors. The 87-base-pair reads could not distinguish some IMGT-functional V segments, including TRBV6-2 and TRBV6-3, so those segments were excluded. A later genetic analysis associated a missense DCLRE1C variant with V-gene and J-gene trimming of TCR beta chains, and an independent cohort replicated the association. At a false discovery rate of 0.05, a later analysis linked fewer than 20,000 TCR beta sequences to specific HLA alleles. According to a later analysis, TCR association rates differed among HLA loci, with DRB1 alleles showing the most associated TCRs and HLA-C alleles showing the fewest. In a later analysis, most CMV-associated TCR beta chains were found to appear HLA-restricted, with HLA associations seemingly driven largely by CMV exposure. Broadly in line with IMGT annotations, most TCR beta V segments showed up in productive rearrangements about 87% or about 30% of the time in an earlier analysis of under 700 of the donors.

The CDR3, from cysteine to phenylalanine, totals 15 residues. The entry retains the CDR3 DNA only, 45 bases that are in frame from base 1. V ends up 4 bases short and J 4 bases short, with an unmatched junction base count of 10. The germline V gene gives CDR1 as SGDLS and CDR2 as YYNGEE. Libraries came from the immunoSEQ multiplex PCR assay. For the multiplex PCR, a mixture combining 60 forward primers for TCR Vbeta segments and 13 reverse primers for TCR Jbeta segments was used. The CDR3 region of rearranged TCR beta genes was amplified from genomic DNA with a multiplex PCR assay. On the Illumina HiSeq System, the amplified TCR beta libraries were sequenced as 87-base-pair reads. Concerning the study's data processing: A later analysis counted about 76 million unique TCR beta chains across the 666 repertoires, and approximately 11 million of these chains were shared by at least two donors. Raw reads were error-corrected and collapsed into unique sequences with a nearest-neighbor algorithm that merged closely related sequences to remove PCR and sequencing errors. CDR3 sequences were aligned to IMGT reference sequences to assign V, D and J gene segments. Each retained sequence needed at least a six-nucleotide match to both a V gene segment and a J gene segment. Rearrangements were called productive when the CDR3 lacked stop codons and stayed in frame with V and J; all others were non-productive. CDR3 was defined according to IMGT convention as the region running from the second conserved V-encoded cysteine to the conserved J-encoded phenylalanine. In an earlier analysis of 587 of the donors, sequences lacking an unambiguous match to a single V gene segment were excluded. An earlier analysis of a few hundred of the donors classified V segments as functional when productive rearrangements were above 56.7% and as segregating when the standard deviation between donors was above 5%. To diagnose cytomegalovirus status from the catalog of TCR beta chain sequences, a statistical classification framework was built. In a later analysis, V and J genes were assigned by comparing TCR nucleotide sequences against IMGT/GENE-DB human TR gene sequences. A later analysis assigned CDR3 sequences and most-parsimonious VDJ recombination scenarios with the TCRdist pipeline. A later analysis defined each TCR beta chain by its CDR3 amino acid sequence plus V-gene family, and excluded reads lacking a unique V-gene family. To address suspected cross-contamination and a sequencing artifact, a later analysis removed 592 highly shared, low-generation-probability nucleotide sequences. A later analysis calculated a clonal expansion index for each public chain from normalized within-repertoire ranks of inferred template counts. A later analysis computed generation probabilities with a VDJ recombination model fitted to out-of-frame rearrangements, and checked the results against IGoR. A later analysis scored TCR-TCR, TCR-HLA and TCR-CMV co-occurrence with hypergeometric tests, applying a repertoire-size bias correction to TCR pairs. In a later analysis, false discovery rates were estimated by permuting HLA or CMV assignments 20 times. In a later analysis, co-occurring TCRs were grouped using DBSCAN, and TCRdist sequence similarity was added for clustering within HLA-allele-positive subsets. Repertoires with fewer than 30,000 or more than 120,000 public chains, plus five repertoires with anomalous nucleotide sharing, were excluded from co-occurrence clustering. Sourced from immuneACCESS, this table was stored by TCRdb with only in-frame sequences that have V and J called. A share of the clones is absent; for the studies checked, an unresolved V gene accounts for under half, and the remainder has no known explanation. The V and J calls and clone size were taken over from that table, and D and trimming were inferred from the DNA. The sample profile shows 100,000 to 150,000 clones; about 84% of them were found once. More than 3% of the sample rests with the top ten.

This receptor was obtained from a man aged 18 to 30 in good health and CMV-seropositive. Specimen: PBMCs. This sequence uses TRBV9 and TRBJ1-2, with 7 bases matching TRBD1. The bases read TGTGCCAGCAGCCCTTACACGGACAGGACCTATGGCTACACCTTC. This yields the protein CASSPYTDRTYGYTF.